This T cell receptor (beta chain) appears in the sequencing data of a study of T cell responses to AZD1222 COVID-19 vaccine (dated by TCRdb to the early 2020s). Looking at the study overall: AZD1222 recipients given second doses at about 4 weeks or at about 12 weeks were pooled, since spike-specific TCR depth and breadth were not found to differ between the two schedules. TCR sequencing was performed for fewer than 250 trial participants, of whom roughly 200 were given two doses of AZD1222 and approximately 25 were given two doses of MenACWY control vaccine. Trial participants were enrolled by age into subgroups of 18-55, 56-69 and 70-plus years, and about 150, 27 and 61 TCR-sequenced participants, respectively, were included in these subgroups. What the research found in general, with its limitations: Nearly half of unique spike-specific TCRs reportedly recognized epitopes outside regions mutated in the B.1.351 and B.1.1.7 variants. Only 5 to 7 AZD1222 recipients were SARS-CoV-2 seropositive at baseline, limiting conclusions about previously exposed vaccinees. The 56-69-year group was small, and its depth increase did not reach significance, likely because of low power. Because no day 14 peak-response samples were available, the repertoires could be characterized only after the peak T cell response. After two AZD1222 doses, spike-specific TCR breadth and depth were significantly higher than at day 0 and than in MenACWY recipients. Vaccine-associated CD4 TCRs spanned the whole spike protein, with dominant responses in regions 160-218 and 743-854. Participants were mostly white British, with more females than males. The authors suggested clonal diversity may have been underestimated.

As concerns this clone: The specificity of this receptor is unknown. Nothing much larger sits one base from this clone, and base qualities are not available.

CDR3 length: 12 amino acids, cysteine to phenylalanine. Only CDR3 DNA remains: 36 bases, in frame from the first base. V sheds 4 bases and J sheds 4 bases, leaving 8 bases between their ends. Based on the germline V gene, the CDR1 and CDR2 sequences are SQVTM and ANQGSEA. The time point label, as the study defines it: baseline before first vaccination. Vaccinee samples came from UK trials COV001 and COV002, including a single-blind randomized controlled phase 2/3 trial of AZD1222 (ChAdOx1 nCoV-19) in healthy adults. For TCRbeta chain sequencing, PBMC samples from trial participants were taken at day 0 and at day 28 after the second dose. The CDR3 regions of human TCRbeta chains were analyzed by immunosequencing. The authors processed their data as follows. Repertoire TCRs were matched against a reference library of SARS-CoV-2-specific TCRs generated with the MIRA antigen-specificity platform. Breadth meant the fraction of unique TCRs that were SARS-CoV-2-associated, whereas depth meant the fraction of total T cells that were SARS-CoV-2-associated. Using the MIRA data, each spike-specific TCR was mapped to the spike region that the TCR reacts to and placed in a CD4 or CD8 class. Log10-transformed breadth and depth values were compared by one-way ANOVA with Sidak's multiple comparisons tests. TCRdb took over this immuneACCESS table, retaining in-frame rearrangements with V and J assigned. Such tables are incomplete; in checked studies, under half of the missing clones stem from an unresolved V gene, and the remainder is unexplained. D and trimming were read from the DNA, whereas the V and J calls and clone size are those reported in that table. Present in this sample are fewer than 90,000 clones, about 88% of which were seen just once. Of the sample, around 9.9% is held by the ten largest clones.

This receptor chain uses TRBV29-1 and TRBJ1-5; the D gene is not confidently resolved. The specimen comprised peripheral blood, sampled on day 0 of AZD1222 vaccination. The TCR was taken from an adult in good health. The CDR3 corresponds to CSVGAGNQPQHF. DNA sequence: TGCAGCGTTGGCGCGGGGAATCAGCCCCAGCATTTT.